The 21 T cell receptor beta chains reported below all come from one sample, sequenced in a study of a mutant IDH1 vaccine in newly diagnosed glioma. Regarding time point: week 23, last vaccination. With topical imiquimod, each dose of the vaccine consisted of 300 ug of mutant IDH1 20-mer peptide. Profiled with immunoSEQ multiplex PCR; TCRdb holds only in-frame clones, not every one. In the table there are tens of thousands of clones, roughly four fifths of which are singletons. These receptors' antigens are unknown. The sequenced sample was PBMCs, obtained from a glioma patient whose treatment included an IDH1 peptide vaccine. The receptors here all came from a man in his thirties or forties with glioma.

The rearrangement joins TRBV5-4 to TRBJ2-3; D call uncertain. V was pared by 3 bases and J by 0 bases, with 8 bases between. The CDR3 spans 14 residues. Germline V CDR1 and CDR2: SGHNT, YYREEE (reference sequence). This chain's CDR3 is CASSYLRSTDTQYF. CDR3 nucleotides: TGTGCCAGCAGCTACCTGCGGAGCACAGATACGCAGTATTTT.

The chain combines TRBV7-2 with TRBJ1-2; D is undetermined. V lost 6 bases and J 4 bases, leaving 18 bases between the germline ends. This CDR3 contains 15 residues. Germline assignment: CDR1 SGHTA and CDR2 FQGNSA. In DNA form, the CDR3 reads TGTGCCAGCAGACCTCAGGCCGCTGGAGGCTATGGCTACACCTTC. It is translated as CASRPQAAGGYGYTF.

The chain recombines TRBV2 with TRBJ1-2; the D gene is possibly TRBD1 (5 bases). The CDR3 extends over 13 amino acids. V was cut by 6 bases and J by 4 bases, with 12 bases left in between. Germline CDR1 is SNHLY and CDR2 is FYNNEI. The CDR3 nucleotides read TGTGCCAGCAGCCCGGGGACGGTCTATGGCTACACCTTC. Protein product: CASSPGTVYGYTF.

This chain connects TRBV2 to TRBJ1-1; D is uncertain. The CDR3 consists of 14 residues. The V end lost 8 bases, the J end lost 5 bases, and 18 bases lay between the germline ends. Germline assignment: CDR1 SNHLY and CDR2 FYNNEI. Written as DNA, the CDR3 is TGTGCCAGCCGGAGAACCGAAGGGCGGACTGAAGCTTTCTTT. The encoded protein is CASRRTEGRTEAFF.

This chain uses TRBV18 with TRBJ1-1; D gene uncertain. This CDR3 is built from 13 residues. Trimming stripped 0 bases from V and 1 base from J, with 3 bases between. CDR1 and CDR2 from the germline V gene are KGHSH and LQKENI. CDR3 loop: CASSPPPNTEAFF. The CDR3 DNA reads TGTGCCAGCTCACCACCCCCGAACACTGAAGCTTTCTTT.

The chain combines TRBV18 with TRBJ2-3; the D gene is possibly TRBD1 (7 bases). V was cut by 4 bases and J by 5 bases, with 10 bases left in between. Germline CDR1 KGHSH, CDR2 LQKENI. The CDR3 sequence is 13 residues long. CDR3 sequence (DNA): TGTGCCAGCTCACGTCAGGGGGGAGATACGCAGTATTTT. It translates to CASSRQGGDTQYF.

This chain links TRBV5-1 with TRBJ2-7; D perhaps matches TRBD1 (6 bases). V lost 1 base and J 2 bases, leaving 16 bases between the germline ends. In germline, CDR1 is SGHRS, CDR2 YFSETQ. The CDR3 is 16 amino acids. The CDR3 DNA follows: TGCGCCAGCAGCTTGTCCAAACGACAGGCTGCCTACGAGCAGTACTTC. Protein: CASSLSKRQAAYEQYF.

The chain is built from TRBV23-1 and TRBJ1-2; D remains unclear. Being an ORF, TRBV23-1 has a function that is uncertain. The CDR3 is 15 amino acids. The V and J ends lost 0 bases and 5 bases respectively, with 13 bases between them. CDR3 sequence: CASSQSRRAGYGYTF. The DNA for the CDR3 is TGCGCCAGCAGTCAATCGAGGAGGGCAGGTTATGGCTACACCTTC.

This clone is hyperexpanded. Other DNA sequences in the same sample also yield this CDR3. The rearrangement uses TRBV6-5 and TRBJ1-1; D uncertain. Trimming stripped 0 bases from V and 6 bases from J, with 2 bases between. Per the germline V gene, CDR1 is MNHEY and CDR2 is SVGAGI. There are 11 residues in the CDR3. The CDR3 bases are TGTGCCAGCAGTTACTCATCTGAAGCTTTCTTT. Its translation: CASSYSSEAFF.

The chain has TRBV13 and TRBJ1-1; a possible D gene is TRBD1 (5 bases). Germline lookup yields CDR1 PRHDT and CDR2 FYEKMQ (reference sequence). V was cut by 5 bases and J by 6 bases, with 13 bases left in between. The CDR3 totals 13 residues. The CDR3 DNA follows: TGTGCCAGCAGCGCCGTGGCAGGGCCTGAAGCTTTCTTT. Residues: CASSAVAGPEAFF.

This clone has only one observation. This chain joins TRBV18 and TRBJ1-1, with 9 bases identical to TRBD1. This CDR3 spans 16 amino acids. Trimming at V came to 5 bases and at J to 1 base, leaving 8 bases not matched to a gene. The germline V gene has CDR1 KGHSH and CDR2 LQKENI. The CDR3 DNA is TGTGCCAGCTCATCCCGGGACAGGGTCGAGAACACTGAAGCTTTCTTT. It encodes CASSSRDRVENTEAFF.

The gene calls are TRBV9 and TRBJ2-2, with 10 bases that match TRBD2. This CDR3 is 15 amino acids long. V lost 8 bases to trimming and J lost 8 bases; unmatched junction nucleotides: 12. Germline V gives CDR1 SGDLS, CDR2 YYNGEE. This CDR3 reads CASARAGGLEGELFF. The CDR3, as DNA: TGTGCCAGTGCCCGAGCGGGAGGGTTGGAGGGGGAGCTGTTTTTT.

This sequence joins TRBV18 and TRBJ2-3; TRBD2 matches at 7 bases. Germline CDR1 KGHSH, CDR2 LQKENI. The length of the CDR3 is 15 residues. Trimming took 1 base from V and 6 from J; bases not matched to a gene: 7. CDR3 sequence (DNA): TGTGCCAGCTCACCACAAAGCGGGGCCCACGATACGCAGTATTTT. Its translation: CASSPQSGAHDTQYF.

The chain couples TRBV7-9 to TRBJ1-2; perhaps TRBD1 as D (5 bases). Trimming shortened V by 5 bases and J by 5 bases, and 9 bases separated the two germline ends. Germline CDR1 is SEHNR and CDR2 is FQNEAQ (reference sequence). CDR3 length equals 12 residues. In DNA form, the CDR3 reads TGTGCCAGCAGCAAAGACAGTTATGGCTACACCTTC. This codes for CASSKDSYGYTF.

The count of this clone is one. The rearrangement links TRBV27 to TRBJ1-4, with TRBD1 identical over 7 bases. The germline V gene has CDR1 MNHEY and CDR2 SMNVEV (reference sequence). The V gene end was trimmed by 6 bases and the J gene end by 3 bases; junction bases not matched to a gene: 4. The CDR3 totals 14 residues. CDR3 in DNA: TGTGCCAGCAGCCGCAGGGGGGCTAATGAAAAACTGTTTTTT. Translated: CASSRRGANEKLFF.

The chain employs TRBV6-5 and TRBJ2-2, with D uncertain. The CDR3 sequence is 11 residues long. Germline CDR1 reads MNHEY; CDR2 reads SVGAGI. Between the trimmed V and J ends, which lost 6 bases and 8 bases, there was a span of 7 bases. The CDR3 is CASSPSGELFF. DNA for the CDR3: TGTGCCAGCAGCCCCTCTGGGGAGCTGTTTTTT.

The chain has TRBV9 and TRBJ2-5; D might be TRBD2 (5 bases). Germline values: CDR1 SGDLS, CDR2 YYNGEE. The CDR3 is made up of 14 amino acids. V lost 0 bases, J lost 1 base, and 7 bases lay in between. The CDR3 reads CASSVERTQETQYF. The CDR3 bases are TGTGCCAGCAGCGTAGAGCGGACCCAAGAGACCCAGTACTTC.

CDR3 coding DNA: TGTGCCTGGGGTGGGGGTTACTATGGCTACACCTTC. Its protein is CAWGGGYYGYTF. The chain uses TRBV30 and TRBJ1-2; D perhaps matches TRBD1 (5 bases). This CDR3 has 12 residues. Between the trimmed V and J ends, which lost 5 bases and 3 bases, there was a span of 10 bases. Germline loops: CDR1 GTSNPN, CDR2 SVGIG (reference sequence).

The V call is TRBV5-1, the J call TRBJ1-2; D might be TRBD1 (6 bases). With 1 base removed from V and 6 bases from J, the gap between germline ends came to 13 bases. The germline gives CDR1 SGHRS, CDR2 YFSETQ. This CDR3 is built from 14 residues. The CDR3 nucleotides are TGCGCCAGCAGCTTGAGTCAGGGGTCGCATGGCTACACCTTC. Residues: CASSLSQGSHGYTF. The whole variable domain, remainder taken from reference TRBV5-1 and TRBJ1-2, is KAGVTQTPRYLIKTRGQQVTLSCSPISGHRSVSWYQQTPGQGLQFLFEYFSETQRNKGNFPGRFSGRQFSNSRSEMNVSTLELGDSALYLCASSLSQGSHGYTFGSGTRLTVV.

This chain connects TRBV5-8 to TRBJ1-5; D not certain. The CDR3 runs to 13 residues. The germline V gene encodes CDR1 SGHTS and CDR2 YDEGEE. Trimming removed 1 base at V and 5 bases at J, with 7 bases between. CDR3 DNA: TGTGCCAGCAGCTTGTTGTTGGATCAGCCCCAGCATTTT. As protein: CASSLLLDQPQHF.

The V gene is TRBV5-5, the J gene TRBJ2-7; TRBD2 aligns across 11 bases. CDR1 and CDR2 (germline): SGHKS, YYEKEE (reference sequence). V shed 6 bases and J 7 bases; nucleotides not matched to a gene: 9. This CDR3 is 14 amino acids long. The chain's CDR3 is CASTGTSGPVEQYF. Here the CDR3 DNA reads TGTGCCAGCACCGGGACTAGCGGTCCCGTGGAGCAGTACTTC.